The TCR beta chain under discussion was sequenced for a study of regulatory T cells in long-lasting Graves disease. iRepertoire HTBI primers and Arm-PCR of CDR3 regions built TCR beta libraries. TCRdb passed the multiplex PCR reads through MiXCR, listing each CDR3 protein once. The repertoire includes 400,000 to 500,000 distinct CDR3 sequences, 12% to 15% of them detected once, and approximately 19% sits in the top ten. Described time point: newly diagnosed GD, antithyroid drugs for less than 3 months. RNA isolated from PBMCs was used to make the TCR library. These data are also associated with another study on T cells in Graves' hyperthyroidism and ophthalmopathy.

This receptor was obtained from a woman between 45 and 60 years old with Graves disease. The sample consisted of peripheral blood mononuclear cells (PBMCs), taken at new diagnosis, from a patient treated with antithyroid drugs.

CDR3: CASSRMNYGYTF. The DNA for the CDR3 is TGTGCCAGCAGCCGTATGAACTATGGCTACACCTTC. The chain has TRBV7-2 and TRBJ1-2; unclear D gene. Between the trimmed V and J ends, which lost 5 bases and 2 bases, there was a span of 6 bases. The germline V gene encodes CDR1 SGHTA and CDR2 FQGNSA. The CDR3 consists of 12 residues.